This TCR beta chain was sequenced during a study of blood T cells in healthy people across ages. This CDR3 has 13 residues. Trimming stripped 2 bases from V and 11 bases from J, with 15 bases between. In germline, CDR1 is LGHDT, CDR2 YNNKEL (reference sequence). Using a J-beta primer mix together with a sample-barcoded 5' primer, a second PCR was run for roughly 6 to 11 cycles. TCRdb reprocessed the 5' RACE reads with MiXCR, giving one entry per CDR3 protein. The profile shows 1.5 million or so distinct CDR3 sequences, approximately 38% of them singletons. The genes are TRBV3-1 and TRBJ1-1; D gene uncertain. The clonotype originates from a woman aged 18-29 years in good health. Material: blood. CDR3 sequence reads: CASSQSGEDGAFF. In DNA form, the CDR3 reads TGTGCCAGCAGCCAATCCGGGGAGGACGGGGCTTTCTTT. Using reference TRBV3-1 and TRBJ1-1 for the parts outside the CDR3, the full variable domain is DTAVSQTPKYLVTQMGNDKSIKCEQNLGHDTMYWYKQDSKKFLKIMFSYNNKELIINETVPNRFSPKSPDKAHLNLHINSLELGDSAVYFCASSQSGEDGAFFGQGTRLTVV.